Given below is one T cell receptor beta chain in context. Its antigen remains unidentified. V dropped 8 bases and J dropped 5 bases, with 15 bases sitting between them. Germline-derived CDR1 and CDR2 are MNHEY and SVGAGI. The CDR3 covers 13 residues. PCR was performed using 60 Vbeta and 13 Jbeta primers. Data came from immunoSEQ multiplex PCR; TCRdb stores just in-frame clones and leaves some out. The sample gives about 180,000 clones, around 80% of which show up once; 0.69% is in the top ten. The source of the sample is a study of cytomegalovirus exposure and HLA in healthy donors. Whole-study findings and limits: What a later analysis reportedly showed was that an Asian-associated ancestry cluster had fewer N-insertions than the approximately 700-donor mean. A few of the chains that were CMV-associated were confirmed in vitro to be specific for CMV antigens. A later analysis found that most CMV-associated TCR beta chains appeared HLA-restricted.

All the people who gave samples were healthy bone marrow donors. The source of this sequence is a woman in her thirties or forties in good health and CMV-seronegative. The chain has TRBV6-5 and TRBJ1-1; D is uncertain. The sequencing input was PBMCs. CDR3 sequence: CASRTGLGTEAFF. Here the CDR3 DNA reads TGTGCCAGCCGGACGGGGTTGGGAACTGAAGCTTTCTTT.